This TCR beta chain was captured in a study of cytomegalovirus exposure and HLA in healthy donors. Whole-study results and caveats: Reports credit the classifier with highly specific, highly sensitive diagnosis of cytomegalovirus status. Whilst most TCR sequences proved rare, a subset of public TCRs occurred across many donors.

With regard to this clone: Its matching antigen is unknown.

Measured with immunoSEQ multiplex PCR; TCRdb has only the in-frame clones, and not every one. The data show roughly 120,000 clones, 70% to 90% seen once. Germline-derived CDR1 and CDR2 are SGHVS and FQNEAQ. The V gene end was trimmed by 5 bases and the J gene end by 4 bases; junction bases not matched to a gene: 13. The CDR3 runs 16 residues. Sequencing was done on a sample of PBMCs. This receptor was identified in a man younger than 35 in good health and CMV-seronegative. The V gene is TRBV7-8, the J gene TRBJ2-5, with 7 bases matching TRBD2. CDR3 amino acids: CASSPLGGETGETQYF. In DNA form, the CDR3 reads TGTGCCAGCAGCCCCTTGGGGGGGGAGACGGGAGAGACCCAGTACTTC. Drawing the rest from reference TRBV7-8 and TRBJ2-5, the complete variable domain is GAGVSQSPRYKVAKRGQDVALRCDPISGHVSLFWYQQALGQGPEFLTYFQNEAQLDKSGLPSDRFFAERPEGSVSTLKIQRTQQEDSAVYLCASSPLGGETGETQYFGPGTRLLVL.